The 20 T cell receptor beta chains listed next were all sequenced from one sample in a study of patients and donors after allogeneic stem cell transplantation. TCRdb redid the calling of the RT-PCR reads with MiXCR, one entry per CDR3 protein. The data show over 350,000 distinct CDR3 sequences, 16% seen once. The sample was blood, either unsorted or a sorted T cell fraction (not recorded which). These receptors were collected from a human donor who was either an allogeneic HSCT recipient or a stem cell or donor lymphocyte infusion donor (not recorded which). It is not recorded whose cells these are; they may come from a transplant donor.

This clonotype was detected many times. In DNA form, the CDR3 reads TGTGCCAGCAGTGGAGACAGGGGGTCCGGGGAGCTGTTTTTT. Translating gives CASSGDRGSGELFF. This chain connects TRBV2 to TRBJ2-2, with 9 bases aligning to TRBD1. The germline gives CDR1 SNHLY, CDR2 FYNNEI. This CDR3 is 14 amino acids long. The V gene end was trimmed by 4 bases and the J gene end by 6 bases; junction bases not matched to a gene: 3.

This clonotype was counted at least ten times. This chain uses TRBV12-3 or TRBV12-4 with TRBJ2-7; 11 nucleotides agree with TRBD2. The CDR3 has 14 amino acids. V was clipped by 7 bases and J by 6 bases; unmatched bases: 8. CDR3 sequence reads: CASTPTSGTTEQYF. The DNA for the CDR3 is TGTGCCAGCACCCCGACTAGCGGGACGACCGAGCAGTACTTC.

This clonotype has more than one count but fewer than ten. The chain combines TRBV20-1 with TRBJ2-7; 12 positions match TRBD2. The CDR3 sequence is 13 residues long. In germline, CDR1 is DFQATT, CDR2 SNEGSKA (reference sequence). V was clipped by 5 bases and J by 2 bases; unmatched bases: 1. The CDR3 here is CSAASGRAYEQYF. The CDR3 DNA reads TGCAGTGCTGCTAGCGGGAGGGCCTACGAGCAGTACTTC.

This clonotype was seen ten or more times. The chain recombines TRBV12-3 or TRBV12-4 with TRBJ2-3; the D gene is possibly TRBD2 (6 bases). CDR3 length: 16 amino acids. The V and J ends lost 5 bases and 0 bases respectively, with 15 bases between them. CDR3 nucleotide sequence: TGTGCCAGCAGTCCTACACTAGCCTCTAGCACAGATACGCAGTATTTT. Amino acid sequence: CASSPTLASSTDTQYF.

J is TRBJ1-2 and V is TRBV7-9; a weak D match, TRBD1 (5 bases). Germline V gene sequence: CDR1 SEHNR, CDR2 FQNEAQ (reference sequence). CDR3 size: 15 residues. V was pared by 5 bases and J by 2 bases, with 15 bases between. The CDR3 loop reads CASSPPNGGNYGYTF. The CDR3 DNA sequence: TGTGCCAGCAGCCCCCCAAACGGGGGGAACTATGGCTACACCTTC.

The chain uses TRBV5-1 and TRBJ2-1; TRBD1 matches 12 bases. CDR3 length: 15 residues. CDR1 is SGHRS and CDR2 is YFSETQ in the germline V gene. V gave up 4 bases and J gave up 12 bases; unmatched junction bases: 11. DNA of the CDR3: TGCGCCAGCAGCACGACCGGGACAGGGGGCACGCGGCAGTTCTTC. It specifies CASSTTGTGGTRQFF.

This clonotype showed up many times. The chain is built from TRBV27 and TRBJ2-1; D may correspond to TRBD1 or TRBD2 (6 bases each). Germline-derived CDR1 and CDR2 are MNHEY and SMNVEV (reference sequence). CDR3 length equals 12 residues. Trimming removed 6 bases at V and 8 bases at J, with 11 bases between. The CDR3: CASSLGGDEQFF. CDR3 coding DNA: TGTGCCAGCAGCCTCGGGGGCGATGAGCAGTTCTTC.

The sample holds a few counts of this clonotype. V gene TRBV29-1 combines with J gene TRBJ1-1; possible D gene TRBD1, 5 bases. V shed 3 bases and J shed 1 base, with 18 bases lying between them. This CDR3 is built from 16 residues. CDR1 and CDR2 from the germline V gene are SQVTM and ANQGSEA. The CDR3: CSVDMGPGHRNTEAFF. CDR3 coding DNA: TGCAGCGTTGATATGGGCCCCGGACATAGGAACACTGAAGCTTTCTTT. The full variable domain, with the rest looked up from reference TRBV29-1 and TRBJ1-1, is SAVISQKPSRDICQRGTSLTIQCQVDSQVTMMFWYRQQPGQSLTLIATANQGSEATYESGFVIDKFPISRPNLTFSTLTVSNMSPEDSSIYLCSVDMGPGHRNTEAFFGQGTRLTVV.

This chain uses TRBV20-1 with TRBJ2-1; TRBD2 aligns across 9 bases. The CDR3 is made up of 13 amino acids. The germline V gene encodes CDR1 DFQATT and CDR2 SNEGSKA (reference sequence). V trimming: 5 bases; J trimming: 9 bases; junction bases outside the gene matches: 8. The CDR3 protein is CSADSGRISEQFF. As DNA, the CDR3 is TGCAGTGCTGATAGCGGGAGAATCAGTGAGCAGTTCTTC.

V gene TRBV3-1 combines with J gene TRBJ2-7; the match to TRBD2 covers 8 bases. V gave up 4 bases and J gave up 6 bases; unmatched junction bases: 8. The germline gives CDR1 LGHDT, CDR2 YNNKEL (reference sequence). This CDR3 has 14 amino acids. CDR3 bases: TGTGCCAGCAGCCCGCCGGGACTAGAAGGCGAGCAGTACTTC. Its protein product is CASSPPGLEGEQYF.

This clonotype was picked up many times. V usage is TRBV20-1 and J usage is TRBJ1-2; D not certain. CDR1 and CDR2 (germline): DFQATT, SNEGSKA (reference sequence). The CDR3 sequence is 14 residues long. The V gene lost 3 bases and the J gene lost 0 bases, with 11 bases spanning the gap. The CDR3 bases are TGCAGTGCTAGTGGTGGTCTTACTAACTATGGCTACACCTTC. This codes for CSASGGLTNYGYTF.

The chain recombines TRBV15 with TRBJ2-2; weak D call: TRBD2 (5 bases). CDR3 size: 13 residues. Germline CDR1 LNHNV, CDR2 YYDKDF (reference sequence). Trimming removed 3 bases from V and 6 bases from J, with 8 bases in between. CDR3 nucleotides: TGTGCCACCAGCAGTCGGAGGCCCGGGGAGCTGTTTTTT. Encoded protein: CATSSRRPGELFF. The full variable domain, in which reference TRBV15 and TRBJ2-2 provide the parts outside the CDR3, is DAMVIQNPRYQVTQFGKPVTLSCSQTLNHNVMYWYQQKSSQAPKLLFHYYDKDFNNEADTPDNFQSRRPNTSFCFLDIRSPGLGDTAMYLCATSSRRPGELFFGEGSRLTVL.

This chain uses TRBV7-8 with TRBJ2-7; 10 nucleotides match TRBD1. From germline, CDR1 is SGHVS and CDR2 FQNEAQ. V shed 0 bases, J shed 7 bases, and the junction held 9 bases outside the gene matches. This CDR3 region has 16 residues. The CDR3 nucleotides are TGTGCCAGCAGCTTAGCGCGACAGGGGGCGTCTGGGGAGCAGTACTTC. This gives the protein CASSLARQGASGEQYF.

This clonotype was seen more than once but under ten times. The rearrangement uses TRBV30 and TRBJ1-2; TRBD1 agrees at 9 bases. Trimming at V came to 1 base and at J to 8 bases, leaving 5 bases not matched to a gene. Per the germline V gene, CDR1 is GTSNPN and CDR2 is SVGIG (reference sequence). The CDR3 sequence is 13 residues long. In nucleotides, the CDR3 is TGTGCCTGGAGTGGCCCGACAGGGGGAGGCTACACCTTC. Protein product: CAWSGPTGGGYTF.

This clonotype has a handful of counts. The rearrangement uses TRBV12-3 or TRBV12-4 and TRBJ2-3; 7 positions match TRBD1. There are 16 residues in the CDR3. V dropped 1 base and J dropped 4; count of bases not matched to a gene: 8. The CDR3 loop reads CASSLGTGLRADTQYF. The DNA of the CDR3 is TGTGCCAGCAGTTTAGGGACAGGACTCCGCGCAGATACGCAGTATTTT.

This clonotype was observed a few times. J is TRBJ2-2 and V is TRBV29-1; D ambiguous. The CDR3 has 15 residues. Looked up from germline, CDR1 is SQVTM and CDR2 is ANQGSEA. Trimming removed 4 bases from V and 1 base from J, with 13 bases in between. The DNA for the CDR3 is TGCAGCGTTGGAAGAGGCCGACTGAACACCGGGGAGCTGTTTTTT. Protein: CSVGRGRLNTGELFF.

The chain is built from TRBV6-1 and TRBJ2-7; 11 nucleotides match TRBD2. CDR1 is MNHNS and CDR2 is SASEGT in the germline V gene. This CDR3 is 16 amino acids long. The V gene end was trimmed by 5 bases and the J gene end by 0 bases; junction bases not matched to a gene: 6. This CDR3 is CASSPGTSGDSYEQYF. The DNA of the CDR3 is TGTGCCAGCAGTCCTGGGACTAGCGGAGACTCCTACGAGCAGTACTTC.

The sample holds a few counts of this clonotype. The chain uses TRBV7-6 and TRBJ2-3; no definite D call. The CDR3 is 17 amino acids. Trimming shortened V by 5 bases and J by 2 bases, and 20 bases separated the two germline ends. Germline V gene lookup returns CDR1 SGHVS and CDR2 FNYEAQ. The DNA for the CDR3 is TGTGCCAGCAGCCCCAAGCCGGGCCCTTTCACCACAGATACGCAGTATTTT. It codes for CASSPKPGPFTTDTQYF.

In its sample, this clonotype was seen a few times. V usage is TRBV4-1 and J usage is TRBJ2-1, with a weak D call TRBD2 (6 bases). With 4 bases removed from V and 1 base from J, the gap between germline ends came to 11 bases. This CDR3 is 15 amino acids long. Germline V gene data show CDR1 as MGHRA and CDR2 as YSYEKL. The chain's CDR3 is CASSRGGTSYNEQFF. CDR3 DNA sequence: TGCGCCAGCAGCCGTGGGGGGACGTCCTACAATGAGCAGTTCTTC.

Only a few counts were recorded for this clonotype. J is TRBJ1-5 and V is TRBV12-3 or TRBV12-4; weak D call: TRBD1 (6 bases). CDR3 size: 14 residues. The V and J ends lost 5 bases and 5 bases respectively, with 13 bases between them. This CDR3 reads CASSKNRVYQPQHF. The CDR3 DNA follows: TGTGCCAGCAGTAAAAACAGGGTTTATCAGCCCCAGCATTTT.